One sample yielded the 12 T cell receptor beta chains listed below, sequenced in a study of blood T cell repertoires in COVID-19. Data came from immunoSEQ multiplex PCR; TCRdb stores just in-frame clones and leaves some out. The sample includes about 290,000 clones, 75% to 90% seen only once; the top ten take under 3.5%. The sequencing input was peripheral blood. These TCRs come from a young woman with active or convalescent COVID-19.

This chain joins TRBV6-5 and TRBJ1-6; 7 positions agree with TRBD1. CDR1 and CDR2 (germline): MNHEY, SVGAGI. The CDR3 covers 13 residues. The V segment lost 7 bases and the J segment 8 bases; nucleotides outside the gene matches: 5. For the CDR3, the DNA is TGTGCCAGCAAAAAGGGGGCAGATTCACCCCTCCACTTT. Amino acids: CASKKGADSPLHF.

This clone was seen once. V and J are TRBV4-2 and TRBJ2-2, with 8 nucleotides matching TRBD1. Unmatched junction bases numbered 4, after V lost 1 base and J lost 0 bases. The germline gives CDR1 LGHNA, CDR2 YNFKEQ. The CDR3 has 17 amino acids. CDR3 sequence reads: CASSQGAGGSNTGELFF. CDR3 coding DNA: TGTGCCAGCAGCCAAGGGGCAGGGGGCTCGAACACCGGGGAGCTGTTTTTT.

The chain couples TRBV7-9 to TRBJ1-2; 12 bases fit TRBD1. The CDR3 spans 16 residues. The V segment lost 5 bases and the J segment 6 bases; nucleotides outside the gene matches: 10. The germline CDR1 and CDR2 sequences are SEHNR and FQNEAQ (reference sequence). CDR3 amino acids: CASSPGQGAAVNGYTF. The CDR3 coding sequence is TGTGCCAGCAGCCCGGGACAGGGGGCCGCTGTTAATGGCTACACCTTC.

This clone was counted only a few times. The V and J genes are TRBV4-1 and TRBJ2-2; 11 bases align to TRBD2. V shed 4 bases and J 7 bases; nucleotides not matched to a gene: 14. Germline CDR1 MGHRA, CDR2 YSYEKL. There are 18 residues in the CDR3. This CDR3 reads CASSPPKALAGGGGELFF. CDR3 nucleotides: TGCGCCAGCAGCCCCCCGAAAGCCCTAGCGGGGGGAGGCGGGGAGCTGTTTTTT.

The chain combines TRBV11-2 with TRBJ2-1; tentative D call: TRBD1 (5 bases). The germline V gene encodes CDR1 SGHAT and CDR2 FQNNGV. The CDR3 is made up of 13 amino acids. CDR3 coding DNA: TGTGTCTCGTTGGGGCGTTCCTACAATGAGCAGTTCTTC. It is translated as CVSLGRSYNEQFF.

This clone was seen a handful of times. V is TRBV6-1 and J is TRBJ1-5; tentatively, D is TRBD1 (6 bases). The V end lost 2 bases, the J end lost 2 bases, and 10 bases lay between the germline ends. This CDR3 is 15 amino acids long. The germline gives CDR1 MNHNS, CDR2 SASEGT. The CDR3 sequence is CASSEQGSRNQPQHF. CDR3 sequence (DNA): TGTGCCAGCAGTGAACAGGGGTCGCGCAATCAGCCCCAGCATTTT.

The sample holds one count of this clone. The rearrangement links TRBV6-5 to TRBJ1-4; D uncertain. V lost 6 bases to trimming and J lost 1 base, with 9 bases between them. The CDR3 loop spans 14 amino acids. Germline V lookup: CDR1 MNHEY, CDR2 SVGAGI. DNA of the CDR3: TGTGCCAGCAGACTCCGAGGAACTAATGAAAAACTGTTTTTT. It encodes CASRLRGTNEKLFF.

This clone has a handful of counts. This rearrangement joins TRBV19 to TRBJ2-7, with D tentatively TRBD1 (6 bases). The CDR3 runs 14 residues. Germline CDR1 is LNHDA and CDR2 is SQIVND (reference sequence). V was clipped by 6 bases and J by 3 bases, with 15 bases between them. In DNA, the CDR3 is TGTGCCAGTAGCAGGGGCCATCAGGGCTACGAGCAGTACTTC. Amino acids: CASSRGHQGYEQYF.

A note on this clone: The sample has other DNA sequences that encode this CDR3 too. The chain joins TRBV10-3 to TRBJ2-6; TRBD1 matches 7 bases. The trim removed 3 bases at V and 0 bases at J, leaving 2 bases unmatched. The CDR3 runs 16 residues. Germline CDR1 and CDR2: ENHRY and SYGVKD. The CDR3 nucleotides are TGTGCCATCAGTGAAGGGGGCCTCTCTGGGGCCAACGTCCTGACTTTC. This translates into CAISEGGLSGANVLTF.

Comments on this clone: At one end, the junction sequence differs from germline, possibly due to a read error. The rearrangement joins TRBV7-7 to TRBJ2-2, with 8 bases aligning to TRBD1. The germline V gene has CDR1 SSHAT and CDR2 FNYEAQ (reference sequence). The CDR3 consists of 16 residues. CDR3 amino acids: CASSPMTGENTGELFF. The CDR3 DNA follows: TGTGCTAGCAGCCCAATGACAGGGGAGAACACCGGGGAGCTGTTTTTT. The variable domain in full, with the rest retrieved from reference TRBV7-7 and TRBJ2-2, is GAGVSQSPRYKVTKRGQDVTLRCDPISSHATLYWYQQALGQGPEFLTYFNYEAQPDKSGLPSDRFSAERPEGSISTLTIQRTEQRDSAMYRCASSPMTGENTGELFFGEGSRLTVL.

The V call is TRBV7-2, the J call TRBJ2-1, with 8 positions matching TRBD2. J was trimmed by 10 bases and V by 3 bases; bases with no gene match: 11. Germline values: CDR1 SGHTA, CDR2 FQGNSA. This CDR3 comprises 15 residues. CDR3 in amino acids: CASSFDGGARSEQFF. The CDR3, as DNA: TGTGCCAGCAGCTTTGACGGGGGGGCAAGGTCGGAGCAGTTCTTC.

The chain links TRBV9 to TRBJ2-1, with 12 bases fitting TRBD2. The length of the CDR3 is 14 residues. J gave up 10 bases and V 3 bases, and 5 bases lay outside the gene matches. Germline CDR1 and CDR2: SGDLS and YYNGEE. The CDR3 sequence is CASSASGGESEQFF. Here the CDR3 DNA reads TGTGCCAGCAGCGCTAGCGGGGGGGAGTCGGAGCAGTTCTTC.